This record covers a single T cell receptor (beta chain). Its target is unknown. An end of the junction differs from the germline gene, which may be a read error. This record comes from a study of cytomegalovirus exposure and HLA in healthy donors. Study-wide findings and caveats: TCR beta V- and J-gene trimming was later associated with a missense DCLRE1C variant.

Use of 60 Vbeta and 13 Jbeta primers characterized the PCR. Profiled with immunoSEQ multiplex PCR; TCRdb holds only in-frame clones, not every one. The repertoire includes some 130,000 clones, approximately 78% of them detected once, and roughly 8% sits in the top ten. The germline CDR1 and CDR2 sequences are SGHTA and FQGNSA. This CDR3 contains 14 residues. The rearrangement uses TRBV7-2 and TRBJ2-1; D might be TRBD2 (5 bases). This TCR came from a woman between 45 and 60 years old in good health and CMV-seropositive. What was sequenced was PBMCs. CDR3 in DNA: TGTGCCAGCACCTTAGTGACGGGAAACAATGAGCAGTTCTTC. This gives the protein CASTLVTGNNEQFF.